This T cell receptor beta chain is drawn from a study of response to subunit inactivated influenza vaccine. One entry per CDR3 protein results from TCRdb running MiXCR on the RT-PCR reads. The table shows almost 600,000 distinct CDR3 sequences, with 12% to 15% occurring only once. The germline gives CDR1 SGHTA, CDR2 FQGTGA. V lost 4 bases to trimming and J lost 6 bases; unmatched junction nucleotides: 2. The CDR3 runs 13 residues. The V call is TRBV7-3, the J call TRBJ2-7, with 11 nucleotides matching TRBD1. The receptor comes from a man aged 45 to 65 who received an inactivated influenza vaccine. Source: PBMCs from blood, taken roughly 12 days after vaccination. The CDR3 is CASSSGTGGEQYF. The CDR3 region has the DNA TGTGCCAGCAGCTCCGGGACAGGGGGCGAGCAGTACTTC.